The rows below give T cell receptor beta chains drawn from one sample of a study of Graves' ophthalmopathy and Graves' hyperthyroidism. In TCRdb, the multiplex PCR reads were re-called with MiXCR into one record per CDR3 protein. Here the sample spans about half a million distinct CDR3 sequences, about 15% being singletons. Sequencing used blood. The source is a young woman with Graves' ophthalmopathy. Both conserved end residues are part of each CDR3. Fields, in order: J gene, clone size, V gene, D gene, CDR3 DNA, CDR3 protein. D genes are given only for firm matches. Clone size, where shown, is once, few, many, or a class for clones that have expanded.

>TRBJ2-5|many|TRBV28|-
TGTGCCAGCAGTTTATTTGCGGGCGGCACAGACCAAGAGACCCAGTACTTC
CASSLFAGGTDQETQYF
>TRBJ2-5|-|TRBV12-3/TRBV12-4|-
TGTGCCAGCAGTACTAGTGGGGGTCGTGGGACCCAGTACTTC
CASSTSGGRGTQYF
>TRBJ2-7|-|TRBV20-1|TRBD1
TGCAGTGCGGGGGGGACAGGGAGGCCCGAGCAGTACTTC
CSAGGTGRPEQYF
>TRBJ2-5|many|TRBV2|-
TGTGACAGCAGTGAACAGAGGCAAGAGACCCAGTACTTC
CDSSEQRQETQYF
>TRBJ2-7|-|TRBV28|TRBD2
TGTGCCAGCAGTCCCCTCCGGTTGCAGGGAGGGTACGAGCAGTACTTC
CASSPLRLQGGYEQYF
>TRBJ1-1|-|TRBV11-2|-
TGTGCCAGCAGCTTACCCCAGGGATCTGGGAACACTGAAGCTTTCTTT
CASSLPQGSGNTEAFF
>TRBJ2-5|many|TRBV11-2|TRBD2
TGTGCCAGCAGCCCGACGTCCGGGGGGGAGACCCAGTACTTC
CASSPTSGGETQYF
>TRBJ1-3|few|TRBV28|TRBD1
TGTGCCAGCAGCAGGGGGACTCACACCATATATTTT
CASSRGTHTIYF
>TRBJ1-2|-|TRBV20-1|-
TGCAGTGCTTGGGGGCTTAACTATGGCTACACCTTC
CSAWGLNYGYTF
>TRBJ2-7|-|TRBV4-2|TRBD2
TGTGCCAGCAGCCGAGATCAGACTAGCGGGGGGGCGGTGGTCTTCTACGAGCAGTACTTC
CASSRDQTSGGAVVFYEQYF
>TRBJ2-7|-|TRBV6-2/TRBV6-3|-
TGTGCCAGCAGCCCAGGCGGGACTTTCGAGCAGTACTTC
CASSPGGTFEQYF
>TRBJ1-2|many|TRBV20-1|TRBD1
TGCAGTGCTCCTTCAGGGACAGGGGGCTTTTATGGCTACACCTTC
CSAPSGTGGFYGYTF
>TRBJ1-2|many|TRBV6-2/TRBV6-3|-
TGTGCCAGCAGTAACCGAGGTGGACACACCGGCCATGGCTACACCTTC
CASSNRGGHTGHGYTF
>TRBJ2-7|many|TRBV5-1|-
TGCGCCAGCAGCTTCGGGACTGAGAACTACGAGCAGTACTTC
CASSFGTENYEQYF
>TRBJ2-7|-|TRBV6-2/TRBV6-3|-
TGTGCCAGCAGTGGGCACTTCGAGCAGTACTTC
CASSGHFEQYF
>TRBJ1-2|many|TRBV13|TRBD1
TGTGCCAGCAGCCATACAGGGGGAAGCTACACCTTC
CASSHTGGSYTF
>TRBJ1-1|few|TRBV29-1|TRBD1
TGCAGCGCCGTGACAGGGGGGGGGACTGAAGCTTTCTTT
CSAVTGGGTEAFF
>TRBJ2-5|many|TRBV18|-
TGTGCCAGCTCACCACCATCCAGGGTAGAGACCCAGTACTTC
CASSPPSRVETQYF
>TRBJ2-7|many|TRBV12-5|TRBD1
TGTGCTAGTGTCGACGACAGGGGACAATACGAGCAGTACTTC
CASVDDRGQYEQYF
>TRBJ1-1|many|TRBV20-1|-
TGCAGTGCTAGAGACCCCCCGGGTGGGGGGGAAACTGAAGCTTTCTTT
CSARDPPGGGETEAFF
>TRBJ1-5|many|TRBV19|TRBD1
TGTGCCAGTAAGGAGACAGGGTTCAATCAGCCCCAGCATTTT
CASKETGFNQPQHF
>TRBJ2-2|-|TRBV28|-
TGTGCCAGCGCGGGGGCGCATACCGGGGAGCTGTTTTTT
CASAGAHTGELFF
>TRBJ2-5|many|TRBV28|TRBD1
TGTGCCAGCAGTTTACCACAGGGGGCGGGTGAGACCCAGTACTTC
CASSLPQGAGETQYF
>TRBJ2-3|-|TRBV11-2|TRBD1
TGTGCCAGCAGCTACAGGGGTTGGGATACGCAGTATTTT
CASSYRGWDTQYF
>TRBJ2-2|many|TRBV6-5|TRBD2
TGTGCCAGCAGACGGGGGGGGGCGATCACCGGGGAGCTGTTTTTT
CASRRGGAITGELFF
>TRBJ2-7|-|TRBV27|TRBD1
TGTGCCAGCAGTTCAATCCGGGACAGGGGGTTCAACTACGAGCAGTACTTC
CASSSIRDRGFNYEQYF
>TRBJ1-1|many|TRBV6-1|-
TGTGCCAGCAGTGAAGCGGCAGGGGATCACACTGAAGCTTTCTTT
CASSEAAGDHTEAFF
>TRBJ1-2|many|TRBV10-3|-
TGTGCCATCAGTGAGGGGGCTGGTAATGGCTACACCTTC
CAISEGAGNGYTF
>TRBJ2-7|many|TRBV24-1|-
TGTGCCACCAGTGTAACCCAAGCGGGCGAGCAGTACTTC
CATSVTQAGEQYF
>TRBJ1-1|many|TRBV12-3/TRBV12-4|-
TGTGCCAGCAGTTATCTACGCGGAGGGTTGAACACTGAAGCTTTCTTT
CASSYLRGGLNTEAFF
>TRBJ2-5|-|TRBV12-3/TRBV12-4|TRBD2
TGTGCCAGCAGTTGGCTAAGCGGGAGGGAAGAGACCCAGTACTTC
CASSWLSGREETQYF
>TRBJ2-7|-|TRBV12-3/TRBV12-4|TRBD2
TGTGCCAGCAGCAACGTAGCGGGAGCCTCCGAGCAGTACTTC
CASSNVAGASEQYF
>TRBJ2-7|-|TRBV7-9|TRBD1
TGTGCCAGCAGCAATTACCGGGACAGCGGTCTCTACGAGCAGTACTTC
CASSNYRDSGLYEQYF
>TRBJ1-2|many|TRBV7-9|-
TGTGCCAGCACCCTGAAAGGTCTGGACTATGGCTACACCTTC
CASTLKGLDYGYTF
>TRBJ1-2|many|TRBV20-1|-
TGCAGTGCTACCGTCCTACTTGACAGACTGAGGAACTATGGCTACACCTTC
CSATVLLDRLRNYGYTF
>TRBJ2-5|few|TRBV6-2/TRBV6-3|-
TGTGCCAGCAGACACACGAGCGGCGGGGGCGCCGGGGAGACCCAGTACTTC
CASRHTSGGGAGETQYF
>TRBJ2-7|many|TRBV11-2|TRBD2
TGTGCCAGCAGCTTTAACCCTAGCGGGGGACCCTCCTACGAGCAGTACTTC
CASSFNPSGGPSYEQYF
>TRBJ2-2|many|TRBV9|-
TGTGCCAGCAGCGTAGTGGGGGGGCCTATGAACACCGGGGAGCTGTTTTTT
CASSVVGGPMNTGELFF
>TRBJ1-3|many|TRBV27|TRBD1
TGTGCCAGCAGTCCACAGGGGAGCTCTGGAAACACCATATATTTT
CASSPQGSSGNTIYF
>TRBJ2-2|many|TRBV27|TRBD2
TGTGCCAGCAGGATGCAGGGAGGGACCGGGGAGCTGTTTTTT
CASRMQGGTGELFF
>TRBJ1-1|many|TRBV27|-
TGTGCCAGCAGTCAATCATCTTACACTGAAGCTTTCTTT
CASSQSSYTEAFF
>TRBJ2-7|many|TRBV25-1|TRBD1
TGTGCCAGCAGTGTATCAGGGGACAGGGGGCGATACGAGCAGTACTTC
CASSVSGDRGRYEQYF